This entry is about one T cell receptor (beta chain). Its antigen is not identified. This record comes from a study of neurological immune-mediated disorders. The study's findings and limits: None of the CDR3 amino acid sequences of expanded clones recurred across subjects, suggesting private repertoires in all groups.

Trimming stripped 3 bases from V and 0 bases from J, with 13 bases between. Germline V gene sequence: CDR1 SGDLS, CDR2 YYNGEE. The CDR3 spans 16 residues. Each TCR transcript was tagged with a 10-nucleotide random UMI during 5'RACE. TCRdb re-analysed the 5' RACE reads in MiXCR, keeping a single row per CDR3 protein. Found here are over 45,000 distinct CDR3 sequences, 4.5% to 7% of them singletons; the top ten hold 1.1% to 1.5%. About a million sorted CD4+ or CD8+ T cells made each library. This chain uses TRBV9 with TRBJ2-4, with D possibly TRBD2 on 5 matching bases. The sequence came from a woman younger than 30 with multiple sclerosis. Sequenced material: CD4+ T cells from blood. CDR3 nucleotide sequence: TGTGCCAGCAGCGATGACCGGGAACTAGCCAAAAACATTCAGTACTTC. This translates into CASSDDRELAKNIQYF.